This T cell receptor beta chain originates from a study of cytomegalovirus exposure and HLA in healthy donors. CDR1 is SGDLS and CDR2 is YYNGEE in the germline V gene. V lost 1 base to trimming and J lost 2 bases; unmatched junction nucleotides: 4. This CDR3 comprises 15 residues. Use of 60 Vbeta and 13 Jbeta primers characterized the PCR. Only in-frame clones appear in the TCRdb table, and some are missing; sequencing was by immunoSEQ multiplex PCR. The repertoire includes about 99,000 clones, around 82% of them detected once, and roughly 3% sits in the top ten. The rearrangement links TRBV9 to TRBJ2-5, with TRBD1 identical over 8 bases. This TCR was recovered from a man aged 35 to 55 in good health and CMV-seronegative. The material sequenced was PBMCs. Written as DNA, the CDR3 is TGTGCCAGCAGCGTACAGGGGGCCCGGCAAGAGACCCAGTACTTC. It is translated as CASSVQGARQETQYF.